What follows describes a single T cell receptor (beta chain). Its antigen has not been determined. No qualities accompany the bases; no much larger clone lies one base away. Being off target in a library aimed at alpha chains, this beta chain has a size of little meaning. These data are taken from a study of spatial heterogeneity in lung cancer (dated by TCRdb to about 2019). Regarding the study in general: Beta-chain transcripts were consistently detected in greater numbers than alpha-chain transcripts, which likely reflects a higher abundance of beta-chain transcripts. In the raw uncorrected reads, each unique combination of TCR and UMI appeared on average more than ten times. In non-small cell lung cancer, the study quantitatively compared TCR alpha and beta repertoires across several tumor regions, matched nontumor lung, and blood. TCR repertoire features were related to nonsynonymous mutation counts determined by whole-exome sequencing of tumor tissue. At surgery, both alpha and beta chains were TCR-sequenced in 220 tumor regions, over 61 matched nontumor lung samples and 56 PBMC samples.

The time point tag for this specimen amounts to: sample taken at primary tumor resection. Without any cell sorting, TCR sequencing was performed on whole RNA extracted either from tumor and nontumor lung tissue or from cryopreserved PBMC samples. Samples were obtained from approximately 76 patients with early-stage, untreated non-small cell lung cancer from the lung TRACERx cohort. Only patients with enough RNA available from two or more tumor regions were chosen for TCR sequencing. Tumor and adjacent nontumor lung specimens were reviewed by a lung pathologist before selection. The trim is 6 bases for V and 3 bases for J, with a gap of 11 bases between the germline ends. From its cysteine to its phenylalanine, the CDR3 spans 12 amino acids. Here the CDR3 DNA is all that survives: 36 bases in frame from base 1. The germline V gene supplies CDR1 SQVTM and CDR2 ANQGSEA. The method was 5' RACE. Sequenced using a NextSeq 500. To allow correction of PCR and sequencing errors, the TCR library protocol tagged every TCR cDNA molecule with a unique molecular identifier. As for how the authors treated the data: Decombinator tools were used for TCR identification, UMI-based error correction and CDR3 extraction. TCRs above a frequency of 2 per 1,000, corresponding to the top 1% of the tumor frequency distribution, were defined as expanded. Rényi diversity was computed with the R vegan package after subsampling each repertoire 100 times to 5,000 TCRs. CDR3 similarity networks were constructed using string-kernel similarity of amino acid triplets, with links drawn between CDR3s whose pairwise similarity was above 0.82. Starting from the raw public reads, TCRdb applied fastp trimming at Q25, assembled clones with MiXCR and retained in-frame beta chains. Each record represents a unique CDR3 protein, reported with the most common genes and DNA among its rows. The V and J calls and clone size come from TCRdb's table, not from the authors' own analysis. The sample contains 4,000 or so distinct CDR3 sequences, roughly a fifth of them found a single time. Clones ranked in the top ten supply roughly 25% of the sample.

Study-wide findings and limitations: Additional single-cell paired TCR alpha and beta sequencing was considered necessary to confirm, at a functional level, the hypothesis that regional TCRs recognize regional mutations.

The chain links TRBV29-1 with TRBJ2-5; TRBD1 is a possible D gene, resting on 6 matching bases. The specimen was normal lung tissue next to the tumor, collected at surgery. The sequence was collected from a female donor with early-stage non-small cell lung cancer. Here the CDR3 is given as CSVRGVEETQYF. Here is the DNA: TGCAGCGTCAGGGGAGTTGAAGAGACCCAGTACTTC.